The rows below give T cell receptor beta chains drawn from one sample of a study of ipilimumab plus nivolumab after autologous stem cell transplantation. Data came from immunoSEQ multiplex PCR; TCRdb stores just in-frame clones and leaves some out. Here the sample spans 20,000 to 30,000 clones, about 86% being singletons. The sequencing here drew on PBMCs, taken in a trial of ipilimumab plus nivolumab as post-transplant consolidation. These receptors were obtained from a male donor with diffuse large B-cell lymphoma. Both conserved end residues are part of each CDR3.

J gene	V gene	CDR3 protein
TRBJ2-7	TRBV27	CASSFGPPYEQYF
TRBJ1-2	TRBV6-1	CASRGDRGFHGYTF
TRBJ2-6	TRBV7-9	CASSSPGGANVLTF
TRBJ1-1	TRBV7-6	CASSPRQGRDTEAFF
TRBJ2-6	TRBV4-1	CASSQPGQGRSGANVLTF
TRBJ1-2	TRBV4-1	CASSQDWREAYGYTF
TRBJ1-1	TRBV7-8	CASSLNQPNTEAFF
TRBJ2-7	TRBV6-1	CASSEGGTGRRSEQYF
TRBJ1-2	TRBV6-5	CASRTLVGGYTF
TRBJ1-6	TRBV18	CASSSRTANSPLHF
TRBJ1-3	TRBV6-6	CASSLQGNTIYF
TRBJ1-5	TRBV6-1	CASIGLGGLIQPQHF
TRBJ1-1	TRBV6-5	CASRRGGGNTEAFF
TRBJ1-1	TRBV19	CASKGETGTGNTEAFF
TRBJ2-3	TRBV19	CASNRRGTGNTDTQYF
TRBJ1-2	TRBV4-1	CASSQDPGGSIYGYTF
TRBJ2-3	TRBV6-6	CASRAGGRADTQYF
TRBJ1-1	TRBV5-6	CASSLIGVSTEAFF
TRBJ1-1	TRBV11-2	CASSLGWGPDTEAFF
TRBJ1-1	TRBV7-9	CASSPDGWNTEAFF
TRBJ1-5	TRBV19	CASSMGRGRGQPQHF
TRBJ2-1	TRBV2	CASSEREGLNEQFF
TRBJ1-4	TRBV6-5	CASSYRTLNEKLFF
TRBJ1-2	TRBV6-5	CASSQDRGRKDGYTF
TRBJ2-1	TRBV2	CASGRAGSSYNEQFF
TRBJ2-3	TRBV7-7	CASSSAFTDTQYF
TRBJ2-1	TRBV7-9	CASAGQNGLNEQFF
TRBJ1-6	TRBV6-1	CASRTVNSPLHF
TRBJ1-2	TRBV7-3	CASSLDRANSGYTF
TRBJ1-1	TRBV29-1	CSVDEKGLTEAFF
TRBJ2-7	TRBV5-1	CASSSGTGIPYEQYF
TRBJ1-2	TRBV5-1	CASSLGESGYTF
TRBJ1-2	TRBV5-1	CASSFRGLYGYTF
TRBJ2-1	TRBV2	CASASSGGAFNEQFF
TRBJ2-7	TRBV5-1	CASSLDGRGISEQYF
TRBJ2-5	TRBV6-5	CASSRPGPQETQYF
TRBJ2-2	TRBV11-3	CASSTTGSEYGELFF
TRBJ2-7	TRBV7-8	CASSLQTSPHEQYF
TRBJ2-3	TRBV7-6	CASSLDVGTDTQYF
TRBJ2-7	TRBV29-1	CSVDISGAYEQYF
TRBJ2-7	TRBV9	CASSDLSYEQYF
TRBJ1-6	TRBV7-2	CAIGGLQGSSPLHF
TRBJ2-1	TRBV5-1	CASSLELASNEQFF
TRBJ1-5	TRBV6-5	CASSRDRGHRQPQHF
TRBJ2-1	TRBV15	CATSRDGFGDTSYNEQFF
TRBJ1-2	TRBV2	CALGGGEYGYTF
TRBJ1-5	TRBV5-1	CASSTGMGGNQPQHF
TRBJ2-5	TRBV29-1	CSVTPGQGRGSSGTQYF
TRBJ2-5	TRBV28	CASNSLLLAGGRETQYF
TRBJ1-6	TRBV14	CASSQTTGRNSPLHF
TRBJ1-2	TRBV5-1	CARDIWGYTF
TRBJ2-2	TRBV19	CASRTGWNSGELFF
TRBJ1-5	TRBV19	CASSIRGYDNQPQHF
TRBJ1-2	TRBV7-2	CASSPGPNYTF
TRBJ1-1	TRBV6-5	CASSLATVNTEAFF
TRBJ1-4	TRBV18	CASSPGRKEKLFF
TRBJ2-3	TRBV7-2	CASSRGRLTDTQYF